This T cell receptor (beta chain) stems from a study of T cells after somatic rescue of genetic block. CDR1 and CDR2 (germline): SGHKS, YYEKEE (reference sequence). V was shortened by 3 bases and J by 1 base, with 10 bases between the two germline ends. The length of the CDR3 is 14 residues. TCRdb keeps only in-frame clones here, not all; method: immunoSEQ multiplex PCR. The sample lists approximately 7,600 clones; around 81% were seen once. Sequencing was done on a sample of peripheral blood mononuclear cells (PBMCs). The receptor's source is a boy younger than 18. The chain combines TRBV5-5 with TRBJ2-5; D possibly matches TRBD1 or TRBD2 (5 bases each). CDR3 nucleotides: TGTGCCAGCAGCTCTCCGGGACCCCAAGAGACCCAGTACTTC. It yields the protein CASSSPGPQETQYF.